One TCR beta chain is described in this entry. Isolation of PBMCs was performed on 8.5 to 10 ml fresh peripheral blood. These data are taken from a study of T cells in Graves' hyperthyroidism and ophthalmopathy. Using RNA transcripts as the source, TCR beta CDR3 regions were amplified. With the HTBI primer set, the TCR CDR3 went through a first round of RT-PCR. TCRdb recomputed calls from the multiplex PCR reads with MiXCR, one row per CDR3 protein. The sample yields fewer than 350,000 distinct CDR3 sequences, about an eighth seen once. In germline, CDR1 is WSHSY, CDR2 SAAADI. Trimming left V 7 bases short and J 6 bases short, with 8 bases between. The CDR3 has 11 amino acids.

This clonotype was sampled from a woman between 40 and 50 years old with Graves' hyperthyroidism. The chain carries TRBV10-2 and TRBJ2-3; D gene ambiguous. What was sequenced was blood. This chain's CDR3 is CASTERDTQYF. The CDR3 nucleotides are TGCGCCAGCACGGAGCGTGATACGCAGTATTTT.